This T cell receptor (beta chain) was sequenced in a study of T cell responses to AZD1222 COVID-19 vaccine. Study-level information: Recipients boosted at about 4 weeks or about 12 weeks are pooled. Study-level points and caveats: There were mostly white British donors and more females than males, and clonal diversity was possibly underestimated. Unmutated regions of variants are reportedly targeted by nearly half of spike-specific TCRs. An increase in Spike-specific TCR breadth and depth was observed after two AZD1222 doses.

Some clones are missing from TCRdb's copy, which holds only in-frame ones; the method was immunoSEQ multiplex PCR. The sample comprises about 87,000 clones, around 87% of which are singletons, and about 8.4% rests with the top ten. For this clone: Antigen specificity is unknown.

The junction had 6 bases not matched to a gene; V was cut back by 5 bases and J by 6 bases. Germline V gene data show CDR1 as MRHNA and CDR2 as SNTAGT. The CDR3 spans 13 residues. The sample was peripheral blood, taken on day 0 of AZD1222 vaccination. The TCR sequence derives from an adult in good health. V usage is TRBV6-4 and J usage is TRBJ1-1; TRBD1 aligns across 7 bases. CDR3 sequence reads: CASSPTGRAEAFF. The CDR3 nucleotides read TGTGCCAGCAGTCCGACAGGGAGGGCTGAAGCTTTCTTT.